The 4 T cell receptor beta chains below were found in one sample sequenced in a study of blood T cell repertoires in COVID-19. Sequenced by immunoSEQ multiplex PCR; TCRdb stores in-frame clones only, minus some. The sample includes over 300,000 clones, just over 85% of them seen just once. Sequences were obtained from PBMCs or T cells enriched from blood (not recorded which). Receptors originate from a woman aged 18-30 years who had recovered from COVID-19.

The chain is built from TRBV19 and TRBJ1-2, with D possibly being TRBD1 (5 bases). V lost 5 bases and J lost 1, with 11 bases in between. The CDR3 has 14 amino acids. The V gene's germline CDR1 is LNHDA and CDR2 SQIVND (reference sequence). CDR3 loop: CASSASRDNYGYTF. For the CDR3, the DNA is TGTGCCAGTAGTGCCTCCAGGGATAACTATGGCTACACCTTC.

The chain combines TRBV10-3 with TRBJ1-5; D gene ambiguous. V was shortened by 0 bases and J by 5 bases, with 8 bases between the two germline ends. Germline V gives CDR1 ENHRY, CDR2 SYGVKD. The CDR3 has 14 residues. The DNA of the CDR3 is TGTGCCATCAGTGAGTCGACTCGAGATCAGCCCCAGCATTTT. It encodes CAISESTRDQPQHF.

The chain uses TRBV2 and TRBJ1-4, with unresolved D. The germline V gene has CDR1 SNHLY and CDR2 FYNNEI. V lost 6 bases and J 1 base, leaving 6 bases between the germline ends. This CDR3 contains 13 residues. As DNA, the CDR3 is TGTGCCAGCAGCGGGAGAACTAATGAAAAACTGTTTTTT. It specifies CASSGRTNEKLFF. Full variable domain (remainder filled in from reference TRBV2 and TRBJ1-4): EPEVTQTPSHQVTQMGQEVILRCVPISNHLYFYWYRQILGQKVEFLVSFYNNEISEKSEIFDDQFSVERPDGSNFTLKIRSTKLEDSAMYFCASSGRTNEKLFFGSGTQLSVL.

V usage is TRBV30 and J usage is TRBJ1-2; weak D call: TRBD1 (6 bases). The germline V gene has CDR1 GTSNPN and CDR2 SVGIG (reference sequence). The length of the CDR3 is 11 residues. Trimming took off 5 bases at V and 6 bases at J, with 10 bases between the two ends. CDR3 nucleotide sequence: TGTGCCTGGGGAGGGGGGGATGGCTACACCTTC. It is translated as CAWGGGDGYTF.